Shown below are 28 T cell receptor beta chains from a single sample sequenced in a study of T cell responses to AZD1222 COVID-19 vaccine. Data came from immunoSEQ multiplex PCR; TCRdb stores just in-frame clones and leaves some out. The table lists about 140,000 clones, approximately 83% of them singletons. The sequences come from peripheral blood, collected on day 0 of AZD1222 vaccination. These receptors were collected from an adult in good health.

V is TRBV2 and J is TRBJ1-1; TRBD1 agrees at 9 bases. With 3 bases clipped from V and 9 bases from J, the junction kept 14 bases outside the gene matches. CDR1 SNHLY and CDR2 FYNNEI come from the germline V gene. The CDR3 consists of 16 residues. This CDR3 reads CASSETSPWTGEKAFF. The CDR3 DNA follows: TGTGCCAGCAGTGAGACCAGCCCGTGGACAGGGGAAAAAGCTTTCTTT. Full variable domain (rest looked up from reference TRBV2 and TRBJ1-1): EPEVTQTPSHQVTQMGQEVILRCVPISNHLYFYWYRQILGQKVEFLVSFYNNEISEKSEIFDDQFSVERPDGSNFTLKIRSTKLEDSAMYFCASSETSPWTGEKAFFGQGTRLTVV.

This clone appeared a few times. This rearrangement joins TRBV29-1 to TRBJ1-1; no clear D gene. The V gene lost 1 base and the J gene lost 8 bases, with 5 bases spanning the gap. CDR1 and CDR2 (germline): SQVTM, ANQGSEA. The CDR3 has 10 amino acids. DNA of the CDR3: TGCAGCGTTGAAGTGACAGAAGCTTTCTTT. Amino acids: CSVEVTEAFF.

The chain has TRBV19 and TRBJ2-1; 7 bases map to TRBD2. Germline CDR1 reads LNHDA; CDR2 reads SQIVND (reference sequence). The V gene end was trimmed by 3 bases and the J gene end by 3 bases; junction bases not matched to a gene: 5. The CDR3 sequence is 15 residues long. CDR3 in amino acids: CASSIVASGYNEQFF. In nucleotides, the CDR3 is TGTGCCAGTAGTATCGTGGCTAGCGGCTACAATGAGCAGTTCTTC.

This clone was found once. The CDR3 region is CASFLDSSKTQYF. The DNA for the CDR3 is TGTGCCAGTTTCCTGGACAGTTCGAAGACCCAGTACTTC. The chain is built from TRBV28 and TRBJ2-5, with TRBD1 as a possible D gene (6 bases). Germline CDR1 and CDR2: MDHEN and SYDVKM. This CDR3 is built from 13 residues. Trimming stripped 9 bases from V and 6 bases from J, with 17 bases between. The full variable domain, in which reference TRBV28 and TRBJ2-5 provide the parts outside the CDR3, is DVKVTQSSRYLVKRTGEKVFLECVQDMDHENMFWYRQDPGLGLRLIYFSYDVKMKEKGDIPEGYSVSREKKERFSLILESASTNQTSMYLCASFLDSSKTQYFGPGTRLLVL.

The chain couples TRBV5-1 to TRBJ2-7; 7 bases agree with TRBD1. Trimming at V came to 7 bases and at J to 1 base, leaving 5 bases not matched to a gene. The CDR3 is 13 residues long. Germline V gene lookup returns CDR1 SGHRS and CDR2 YFSETQ. The CDR3 nucleotides read TGCGCCAGCGGACGGGACAGTTCCTACGAGCAGTACTTC. Translation gives CASGRDSSYEQYF.

This sequence joins TRBV4-1 and TRBJ2-3, with a possible D match to TRBD2 (5 bases). The CDR3 contains 15 residues. Per germline, CDR1 MGHRA and CDR2 YSYEKL. The V and J ends lost 0 bases and 5 bases respectively, with 12 bases between them. DNA of the CDR3: TGCGCCAGCAGCCAAGACGGGCGGGCCTTAGATACGCAGTATTTT. It is translated as CASSQDGRALDTQYF.

The chain carries TRBV5-1 and TRBJ1-4, with D uncertain. The CDR3 sequence is 16 residues long. From germline, CDR1 is SGHRS and CDR2 YFSETQ. Deletions cut 4 bases from V and 8 bases from J, with 21 bases between. In DNA, the CDR3 is TGCGCCAGCAGCCTCGGAAGGACCCCGCAAAGAGAAAAACTGTTTTTT. This translates into CASSLGRTPQREKLFF.

The V call is TRBV5-1, the J call TRBJ2-3, with 7 positions matching TRBD2. Germline CDR1 SGHRS, CDR2 YFSETQ. The CDR3 consists of 18 residues. Trimming at V came to 0 bases and at J to 2 bases, leaving 12 bases not matched to a gene. CDR3 amino acids: CASSLGTGGPPYTDTQYF. The DNA of the CDR3 is TGCGCCAGCAGCTTGGGTACGGGAGGTCCACCTTACACAGATACGCAGTATTTT.

The chain carries TRBV10-3 and TRBJ2-1; tentatively, D is TRBD2 (5 bases). The V end lost 10 bases, the J end lost 5 bases, and 18 bases lay between the germline ends. Germline V gives CDR1 ENHRY, CDR2 SYGVKD. The CDR3 extends over 14 amino acids. The CDR3 DNA reads TGTGCCACCGGCTCCGCTAGCAGAAACAATGAGCAGTTCTTC. Encoded protein: CATGSASRNNEQFF.

V and J are TRBV24-1 and TRBJ2-5, with 8 bases that match TRBD2. The CDR3 totals 15 residues. The J segment lost 5 bases and the V segment lost 3 bases, leaving 7 bases of the junction unmatched. Germline loops: CDR1 KGHDR, CDR2 SFDVKD. Here the CDR3 DNA reads TGTGCCACCAGTGATGCGGGGGGCCCCGGGGAGACCCAGTACTTC. Its protein product is CATSDAGGPGETQYF.

The chain recombines TRBV28 with TRBJ2-2, with D perhaps TRBD1 (8 bases). The CDR3 contains 17 residues. With 2 bases removed from V and 4 bases from J, the gap between germline ends came to 17 bases. Germline CDR1 reads MDHEN; CDR2 reads SYDVKM. Here the CDR3 reads CASSLGEGDRPTGELFF. CDR3 coding DNA: TGTGCCAGCAGTTTAGGGGAGGGGGACAGGCCCACCGGGGAGCTGTTTTTT.

The chain carries TRBV7-9 and TRBJ2-2, with no clear D. Trimming stripped 11 bases from V and 4 bases from J, with 11 bases between. Germline V gene sequence: CDR1 SEHNR, CDR2 FQNEAQ (reference sequence). This CDR3 is 12 amino acids long. The CDR3 sequence: CAGPTVTGELFF. In DNA, the CDR3 is TGTGCCGGCCCGACTGTCACCGGGGAGCTGTTTTTT.

The chain couples TRBV5-3 to TRBJ2-5; no definite D call. TRBV5-3 belongs to the ORF category, with a function that is uncertain. The V gene lost 1 base and the J gene lost 2 bases, with 6 bases spanning the gap. The CDR3 has 13 amino acids. This chain's CDR3 is CARSLSQQETQYF. The CDR3 DNA sequence: TGTGCCAGAAGCTTGAGCCAGCAAGAGACCCAGTACTTC.

The V and J genes are TRBV5-6 and TRBJ1-2; possible D gene TRBD1, 5 bases. This CDR3 region has 13 residues. V lost 2 bases to trimming and J lost 4 bases, with 9 bases between them. Germline lookup yields CDR1 SGHDT and CDR2 YYEEEE. The CDR3, as DNA: TGTGCCAGCAGCTTCGGGGGTTTCTATGGCTACACCTTC. Its translation is CASSFGGFYGYTF.

This rearrangement joins TRBV30 to TRBJ1-1; TRBD1 aligns across 8 bases. The CDR3 totals 14 residues. CDR1 and CDR2 from the germline V gene are GTSNPN and SVGIG (reference sequence). With V trimmed by 1 base and J by 1 base, 2 bases remained unmatched. CDR3 in DNA: TGTGCCTGGAGTGAAGACAGGGGGAACACTGAAGCTTTCTTT. It translates to CAWSEDRGNTEAFF. The variable domain in full, with the rest retrieved from reference TRBV30 and TRBJ1-1, is SQTIHQWPATLVQPVGSPLSLECTVEGTSNPNLYWYRQAAGRGLQLLFYSVGIGQISSEVPQNLSASRPQDRQFILSSKKLLLSDSGFYLCAWSEDRGNTEAFFGQGTRLTVV.

The gene calls are TRBV5-1 and TRBJ2-3; D possibly uses TRBD1 or TRBD2 (5 bases each). The CDR3 has 13 residues. Germline CDR1 is SGHRS and CDR2 is YFSETQ. Deletions cut 3 bases from V and 2 bases from J, with 7 bases between. The CDR3 spells CASSSGHTDTQYF. The CDR3, as DNA: TGCGCCAGCAGCTCGGGGCACACAGATACGCAGTATTTT.

This chain uses TRBV2 with TRBJ1-5; no reliable D call. Germline-derived CDR1 and CDR2 are SNHLY and FYNNEI. Between the trimmed V and J ends, which lost 4 bases and 2 bases, there was a span of 12 bases. This CDR3 region has 15 residues. The DNA for the CDR3 is TGTGCCAGCAGTGCGGGTAGTAGGGGCAATCAGCCCCAGCATTTT. It specifies CASSAGSRGNQPQHF.

The chain has TRBV2 and TRBJ1-2, with a possible D match to TRBD1 (6 bases). V was shortened by 4 bases and J by 5 bases, with 11 bases between the two germline ends. The CDR3 is 13 residues long. Germline values: CDR1 SNHLY, CDR2 FYNNEI. The CDR3 here is CASSAQGGYGYTF. In DNA form, the CDR3 reads TGTGCCAGCAGTGCACAGGGTGGGTATGGCTACACCTTC.

This clone was detected only once. J is TRBJ1-2 and V is TRBV16; D call uncertain. Germline values: CDR1 KGHSY, CDR2 FQNENV. V lost 0 bases and J 8 bases, leaving 7 bases between the germline ends. This CDR3 spans 12 amino acids. CDR3 sequence: CASSQSIWGYTF. CDR3 coding DNA: TGTGCCAGCAGCCAATCTATCTGGGGCTACACCTTC.

The rearrangement joins TRBV20-1 to TRBJ1-2; D possibly corresponds to TRBD1 (5 bases). CDR1 and CDR2 (germline): DFQATT, SNEGSKA (reference sequence). This CDR3 region has 11 residues. With 6 bases removed from V and 4 bases from J, the gap between germline ends came to 9 bases. The CDR3 DNA follows: TGCAGTGCGGTGGGGGGCTATGGCTACACCTTC. Protein: CSAVGGYGYTF.

The chain joins TRBV25-1 to TRBJ1-2; D is undetermined. CDR1 and CDR2 from the germline V gene are MGHDK and SYGVNS. This CDR3 region has 13 residues. Between the trimmed V and J ends, which lost 5 bases and 2 bases, there was a span of 9 bases. The CDR3 region is CASSNTDNYGYTF. CDR3 DNA: TGTGCCAGCAGTAATACGGACAACTATGGCTACACCTTC.

The rearrangement links TRBV6-1 to TRBJ1-1; D remains ambiguous. Trimming shortened V by 2 bases and J by 1 base, and 5 bases separated the two germline ends. There are 13 residues in the CDR3. Germline V gene sequence: CDR1 MNHNS, CDR2 SASEGT. The CDR3 spells CASSEQKNTEAFF. For the CDR3, the DNA is TGTGCCAGCAGTGAACAGAAGAACACTGAAGCTTTCTTT.

The count of this clone is one. This chain joins TRBV5-8 and TRBJ1-6; D is unresolved. Trimming removed 4 bases at V and 6 bases at J, with 14 bases between. The CDR3 is made up of 15 amino acids. Germline values: CDR1 SGHTS, CDR2 YDEGEE. The CDR3 DNA reads as TGTGCCAGCAGCCCGGGATGGACTGGTAATTCACCCCTCCACTTT. It encodes CASSPGWTGNSPLHF.

The genes are TRBV10-2 and TRBJ1-1, with D unresolved. CDR3 size: 12 residues. In germline, CDR1 is WSHSY, CDR2 SAAADI. The V and J ends lost 0 bases and 7 bases respectively, with 6 bases between them. The CDR3 coding sequence is TGCGCCAGCAGTGAGTCCGGAGTTGAAGCTTTCTTT. Amino acids: CASSESGVEAFF.

This clone was found once. The chain recombines TRBV3-1 (or the pseudogene TRBV3-2) with TRBJ1-1; a possible D gene is TRBD1 (6 bases). This CDR3 region has 15 residues. The ends were cut back, 1 base at V and 5 bases at J, with 14 bases in the middle. Germline CDR1 reads LGHDT; CDR2 reads YNNKEL (reference sequence). The CDR3 DNA reads TGTGCCAGCAGCCAAGGAGGGGGAGGGAAAACTGAAGCTTTCTTT. It is translated as CASSQGGGGKTEAFF.

The chain links TRBV11-3 to TRBJ2-3; possibly TRBD2 for D (7 bases). V was shortened by 0 bases and J by 6 bases, with 16 bases between the two germline ends. Germline V lookup: CDR1 SGHNT, CDR2 YENEEA. The CDR3 length is 16 residues. The CDR3 spells CASSLEGGGASDTQYF. The CDR3 nucleotides read TGTGCCAGCAGCTTAGAAGGGGGGGGAGCCTCGGATACGCAGTATTTT.

The sample holds a few counts of this clone. The rearrangement joins TRBV28 to TRBJ1-5; 8 nucleotides match TRBD1. V was pared by 6 bases and J by 0 bases, with 7 bases of the junction left unmatched. The CDR3 sequence is 16 residues long. CDR1 is MDHEN and CDR2 is SYDVKM in the germline V gene. CDR3 amino acids: CASRPRDRFSNQPQHF. CDR3 sequence (DNA): TGTGCCAGCAGACCCAGGGACAGGTTTAGCAATCAGCCCCAGCATTTT.

The rearrangement links TRBV5-6 to TRBJ2-6; D is unclear. Per the germline V gene, CDR1 is SGHDT and CDR2 is YYEEEE. This CDR3 region has 14 residues. V gave up 2 bases and J gave up 4 bases, with 7 bases separating them. The CDR3 DNA reads TGTGCCAGCAGCTTCGGTACCGGGGCCAACGTCCTGACTTTC. This encodes CASSFGTGANVLTF.